This T cell receptor beta chain was sequenced for a study of post-analysis software for immune sequencing data. Findings of the study overall: Higher frequency in patients than in controls was seen for roughly five TRBV segments, with TRBV5-6, TRBV5-1 and TRBV20-1 among them. Multiple sclerosis patients had significantly lower normalized Chao1 diversity than controls.

In the case of this clonotype: Its antigen is still unknown.

Tagging with unique molecular identifiers was a feature of the TCR beta cDNA libraries. TCRdb redid the calling of the PCR reads with MiXCR, one entry per CDR3 protein. The data hold about 800,000 distinct CDR3 sequences, with roughly 27% observed a single time. Germline loops: CDR1 MNHEY, CDR2 SVGEGT. V lost 5 bases and J 11 bases, leaving 16 bases between the germline ends. This CDR3 has 13 amino acids. This TCR was recovered from a girl between 10 and 17 years old with multiple sclerosis. Sequencing used blood. The V gene is TRBV6-2 or TRBV6-3, the J gene TRBJ2-1; D is tentatively TRBD1 or TRBD2 (5 bases each). In DNA, the CDR3 is TGTGCCAGCAGTGCAAACCGGGACGAAAAGCAGTTCTTC. As protein: CASSANRDEKQFF.